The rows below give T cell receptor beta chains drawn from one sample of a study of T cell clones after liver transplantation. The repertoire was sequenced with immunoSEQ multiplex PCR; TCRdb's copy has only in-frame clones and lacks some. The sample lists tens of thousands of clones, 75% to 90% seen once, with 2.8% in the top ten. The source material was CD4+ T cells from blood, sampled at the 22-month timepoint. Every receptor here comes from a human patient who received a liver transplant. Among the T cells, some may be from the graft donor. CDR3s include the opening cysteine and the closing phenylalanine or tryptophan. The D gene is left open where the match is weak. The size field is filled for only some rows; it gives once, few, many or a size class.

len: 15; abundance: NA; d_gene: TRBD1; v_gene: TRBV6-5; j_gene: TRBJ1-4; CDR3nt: TGTGCCAGCAGTTACCGACAGGGAGATAATGAAAAACTGTTTTTT; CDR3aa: CASSYRQGDNEKLFF
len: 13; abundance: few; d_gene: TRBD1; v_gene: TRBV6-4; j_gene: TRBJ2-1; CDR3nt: TGTGCCAGCAGTGACTGGGACAGGGGGCTTAAGTTCTTC; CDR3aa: CASSDWDRGLKFF
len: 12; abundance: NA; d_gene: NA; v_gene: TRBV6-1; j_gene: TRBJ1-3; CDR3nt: TGTGCCAGCCACAGCTCTGGAAACACCATATATTTT; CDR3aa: CASHSSGNTIYF
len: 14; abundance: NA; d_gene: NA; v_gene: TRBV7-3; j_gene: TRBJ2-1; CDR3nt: TGTGCCAGCAGTCCCGCCGTCCGGGGTGGTGAGCAGTTCTTC; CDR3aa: CASSPAVRGGEQFF
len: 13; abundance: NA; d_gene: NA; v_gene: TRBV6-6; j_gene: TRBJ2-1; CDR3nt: TGTGCCAGCAGTAAGGTCCCGTACAATGAGCAGTTCTTC; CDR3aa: CASSKVPYNEQFF
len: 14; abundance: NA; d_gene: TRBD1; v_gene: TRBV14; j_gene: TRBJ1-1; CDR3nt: TGTGCCAGCAGCTCAAACAGGGGTGTTCCTGAAGCTTTCTTT; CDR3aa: CASSSNRGVPEAFF
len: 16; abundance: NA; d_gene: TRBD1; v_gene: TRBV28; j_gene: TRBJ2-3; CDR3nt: TGTGCCAGCAGTTTGGGGCCGGGACAGGGGGCTTATACGCAGTATTTT; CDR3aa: CASSLGPGQGAYTQYF
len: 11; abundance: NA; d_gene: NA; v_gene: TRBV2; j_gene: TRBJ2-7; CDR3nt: TGTGCCAGCACCCAGTTCGACGAGCAGTACTTC; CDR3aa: CASTQFDEQYF
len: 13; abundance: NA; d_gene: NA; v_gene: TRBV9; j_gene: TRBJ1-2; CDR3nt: TGTGCCAGCAGCGCAGGTTACTCGTCTGGCTACACCTTC; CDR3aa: CASSAGYSSGYTF
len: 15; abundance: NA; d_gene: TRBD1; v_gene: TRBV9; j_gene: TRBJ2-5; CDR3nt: TGTGCCAGCAGCGTCGCAGACAGGGGTGGCGAGACCCAGTACTTC; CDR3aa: CASSVADRGGETQYF
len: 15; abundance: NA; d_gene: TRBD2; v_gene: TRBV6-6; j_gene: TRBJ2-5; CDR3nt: TGTGCCAGCAGTTACTCAGCGGGGTACCAAGAGACCCAGTACTTC; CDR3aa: CASSYSAGYQETQYF
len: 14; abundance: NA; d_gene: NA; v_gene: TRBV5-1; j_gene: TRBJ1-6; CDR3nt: TGCGCCAGCAGCTTGGGACAGATTAATTCACCCCTCCACTTT; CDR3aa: CASSLGQINSPLHF
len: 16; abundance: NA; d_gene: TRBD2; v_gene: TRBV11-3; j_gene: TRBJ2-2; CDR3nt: TGTGCCAGCAGCCGGGGCGAGCGGGGGAGTACCGGGGAGCTGTTTTTT; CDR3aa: CASSRGERGSTGELFF
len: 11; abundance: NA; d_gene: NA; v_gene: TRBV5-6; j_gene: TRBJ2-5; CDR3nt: TGTGCCAGCGTAAGGGAAGAGACCCAGTACTTC; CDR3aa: CASVREETQYF
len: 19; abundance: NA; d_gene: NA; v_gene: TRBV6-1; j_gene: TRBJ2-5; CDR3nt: TGTGCCAGCAGTGAAGGGCCCGTAAGGAGTACAATGGTCCGGGAGACCCAGTACTTC; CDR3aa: CASSEGPVRSTMVRETQYF
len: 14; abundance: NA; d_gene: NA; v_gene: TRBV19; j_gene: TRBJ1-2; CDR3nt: TGTGCCAGCAGAAGACAGGACAGAACTTATGGCTACACCTTC; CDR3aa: CASRRQDRTYGYTF
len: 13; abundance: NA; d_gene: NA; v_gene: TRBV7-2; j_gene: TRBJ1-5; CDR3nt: TGTGCCAGCAGCTTTAATAGCAATCAGCCCCAGCATTTT; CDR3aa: CASSFNSNQPQHF
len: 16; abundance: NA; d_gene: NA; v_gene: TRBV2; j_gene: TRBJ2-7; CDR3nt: TGTGCCAGCAGCCTAACCAACCTACGACGCTCCTACGAGCAGTACTTC; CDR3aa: CASSLTNLRRSYEQYF
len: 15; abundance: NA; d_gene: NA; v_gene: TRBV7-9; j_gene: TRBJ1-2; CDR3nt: TGTGCCAGCAGCTTAAGGGCGGCAGACTATGGCGGCTACACCTTC; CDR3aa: CASSLRAADYGGYTF
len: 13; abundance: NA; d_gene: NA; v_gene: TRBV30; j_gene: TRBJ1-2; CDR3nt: TGTGCCTGGAGTCTATCGACTGAATATGGCTACACCTTC; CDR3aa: CAWSLSTEYGYTF
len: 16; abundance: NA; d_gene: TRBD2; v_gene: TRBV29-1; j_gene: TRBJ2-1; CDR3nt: TGCAGCGTTGTGTCTAGCGGGAGAAAGACCTCGAATGAGCAGTTCTTC; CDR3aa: CSVVSSGRKTSNEQFF
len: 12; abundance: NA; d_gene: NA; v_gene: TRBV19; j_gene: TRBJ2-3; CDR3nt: TGTGCCAGTAGTATCCCCCTAATGGGGCAGTATTTT; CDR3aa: CASSIPLMGQYF
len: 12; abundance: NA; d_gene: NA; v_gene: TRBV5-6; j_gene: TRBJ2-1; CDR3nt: TGTGCCAGCAGCTTGGGGGTAGCCATGCAGTTCTTC; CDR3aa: CASSLGVAMQFF